This TCR beta chain stems from a study of CD8 T cells in Susac syndrome. The CDR3 totals 18 residues. CDR1 and CDR2 (germline): SGHRS, YFSETQ. Trimming pared 5 bases from V and 0 bases from J, leaving 18 bases between. Random hexamers served to reverse transcribe roughly 0.45 to 1 ug RNA. MiXCR, applied by TCRdb to the immunoSEQ multiplex PCR reads, yields one record per CDR3 protein. Among approximately 180,000 distinct CDR3 sequences listed, 80% to 95% were seen once. This sequence originates from a human donor with multiple sclerosis. The V and J genes are TRBV5-1 and TRBJ2-6; possibly TRBD1 or TRBD2 for D (6 bases each). Input material: CD4+ T cells from PBMCs. This chain's CDR3 is CASSARGPWYSGANVLTF. The DNA for the CDR3 is TGCGCCAGCAGTGCACGGGGGCCATGGTACTCTGGGGCCAACGTCCTGACTTTC. The full variable domain, in which reference TRBV5-1 and TRBJ2-6 provide the parts outside the CDR3, is KAGVTQTPRYLIKTRGQQVTLSCSPISGHRSVSWYQQTPGQGLQFLFEYFSETQRNKGNFPGRFSGRQFSNSRSEMNVSTLELGDSALYLCASSARGPWYSGANVLTFGAGSRLTVL.